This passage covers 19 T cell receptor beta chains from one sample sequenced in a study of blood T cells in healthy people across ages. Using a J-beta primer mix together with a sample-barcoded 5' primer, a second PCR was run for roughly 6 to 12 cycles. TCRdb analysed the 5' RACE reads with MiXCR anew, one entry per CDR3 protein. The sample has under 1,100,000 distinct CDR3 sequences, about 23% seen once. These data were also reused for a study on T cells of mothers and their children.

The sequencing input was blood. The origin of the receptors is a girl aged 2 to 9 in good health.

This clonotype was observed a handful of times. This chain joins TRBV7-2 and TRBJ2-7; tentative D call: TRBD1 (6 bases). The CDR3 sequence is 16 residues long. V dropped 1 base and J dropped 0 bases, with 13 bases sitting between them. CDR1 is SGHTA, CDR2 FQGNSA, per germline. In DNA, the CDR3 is TGTGCCAGCAGCTTAGTATTCCGGGACATCTCCTACGAGCAGTACTTC. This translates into CASSLVFRDISYEQYF.

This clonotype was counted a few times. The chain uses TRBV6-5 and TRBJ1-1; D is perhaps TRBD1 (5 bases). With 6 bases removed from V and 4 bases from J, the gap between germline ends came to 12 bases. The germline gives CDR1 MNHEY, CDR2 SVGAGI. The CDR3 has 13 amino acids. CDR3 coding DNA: TGTGCCAGCAGACAGGAGGGGCCCACTGAAGCTTTCTTT. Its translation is CASRQEGPTEAFF.

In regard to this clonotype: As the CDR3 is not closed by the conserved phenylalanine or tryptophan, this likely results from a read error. CDR3 protein: CANQPEIAGGEQYL. The DNA of the CDR3 is TGTGCCAACCAGCCTGAGATAGCGGGAGGGGAGCAGTACCTC. The V call is TRBV7-2, the J call TRBJ2-7, with TRBD2 matching 11 bases. The CDR3 is 14 amino acids. The V segment lost 10 bases and the J segment 7 bases; nucleotides outside the gene matches: 12. The germline V gene encodes CDR1 SGHTA and CDR2 FQGNSA.

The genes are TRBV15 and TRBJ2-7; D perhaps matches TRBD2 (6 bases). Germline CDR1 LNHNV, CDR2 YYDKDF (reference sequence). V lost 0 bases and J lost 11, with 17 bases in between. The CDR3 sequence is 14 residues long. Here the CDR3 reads CATSRDIMKGGEYF. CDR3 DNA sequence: TGTGCCACCAGCAGAGATATCATGAAGGGCGGGGAGTACTTC.

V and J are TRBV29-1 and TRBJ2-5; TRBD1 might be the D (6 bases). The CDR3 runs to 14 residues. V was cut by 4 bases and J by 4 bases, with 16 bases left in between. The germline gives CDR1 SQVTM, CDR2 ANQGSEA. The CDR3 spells CSVVGTSGGETQYF. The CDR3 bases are TGCAGCGTTGTCGGGACATCGGGCGGAGAGACCCAGTACTTC.

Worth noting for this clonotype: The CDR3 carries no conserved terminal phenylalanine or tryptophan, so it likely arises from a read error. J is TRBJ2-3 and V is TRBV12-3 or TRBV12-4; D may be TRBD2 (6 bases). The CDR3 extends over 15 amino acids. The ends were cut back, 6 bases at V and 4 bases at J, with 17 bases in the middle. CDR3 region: CASSLKRASADTQYL. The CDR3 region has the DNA TGTGCCAGCAGCCTCAAGCGGGCCTCGGCAGATACGCAGTATCTT.

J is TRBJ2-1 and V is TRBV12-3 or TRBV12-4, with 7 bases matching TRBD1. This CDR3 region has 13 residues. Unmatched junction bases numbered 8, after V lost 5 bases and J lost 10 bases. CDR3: CASSQMGQTEQFF. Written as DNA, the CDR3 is TGTGCCAGCAGTCAAATGGGACAGACGGAGCAGTTCTTC.

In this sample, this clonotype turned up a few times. The CDR3 spells CASSYLSGQGLENEQFF. Here the CDR3 DNA reads TGTGCCAGCAGTTACCTTTCGGGGCAGGGTCTTGAGAATGAGCAGTTCTTC. The gene calls are TRBV6-6 and TRBJ2-1; D is perhaps TRBD1 or TRBD2 (5 bases each). The CDR3 sequence is 17 residues long. Trimming pared 2 bases from V and 7 bases from J, leaving 21 bases between. Per germline, CDR1 MNHNY and CDR2 SVGAGI (reference sequence).

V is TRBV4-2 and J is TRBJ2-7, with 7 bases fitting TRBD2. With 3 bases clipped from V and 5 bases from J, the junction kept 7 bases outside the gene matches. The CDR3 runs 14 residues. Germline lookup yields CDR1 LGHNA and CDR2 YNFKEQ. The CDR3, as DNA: TGTGCCAGCAGCCACCCAGCGGGGTCCCACGAGCAGTACTTC. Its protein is CASSHPAGSHEQYF.

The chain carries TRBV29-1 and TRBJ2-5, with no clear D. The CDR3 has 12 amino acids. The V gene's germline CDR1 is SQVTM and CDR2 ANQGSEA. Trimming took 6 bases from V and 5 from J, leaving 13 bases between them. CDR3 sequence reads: CSVRPPQETQYF. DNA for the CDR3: TGCAGCGTCCGGCCCCCACAGGAGACCCAGTACTTC.

The CDR3 here is CAISESQGTGIYEQYF. CDR3 bases: TGTGCCATCAGTGAGTCGCAGGGGACAGGGATCTACGAGCAGTACTTC. The chain combines TRBV10-3 with TRBJ2-7; 9 bases are a match to TRBD1. The CDR3 length is 16 residues. After removal of 0 bases from V and 3 bases from J, the junction contained 6 bases not matched to a gene. Germline CDR1 and CDR2: ENHRY and SYGVKD.

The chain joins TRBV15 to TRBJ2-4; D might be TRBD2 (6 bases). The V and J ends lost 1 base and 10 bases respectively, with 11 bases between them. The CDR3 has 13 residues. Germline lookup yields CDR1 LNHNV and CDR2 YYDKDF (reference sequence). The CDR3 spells CATSRGDSDIQYF. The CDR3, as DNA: TGTGCCACCAGCAGAGGGGACTCCGATATTCAGTACTTC. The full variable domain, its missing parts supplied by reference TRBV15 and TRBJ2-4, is DAMVIQNPRYQVTQFGKPVTLSCSQTLNHNVMYWYQQKSSQAPKLLFHYYDKDFNNEADTPDNFQSRRPNTSFCFLDIRSPGLGDTAMYLCATSRGDSDIQYFGAGTRLSVL.

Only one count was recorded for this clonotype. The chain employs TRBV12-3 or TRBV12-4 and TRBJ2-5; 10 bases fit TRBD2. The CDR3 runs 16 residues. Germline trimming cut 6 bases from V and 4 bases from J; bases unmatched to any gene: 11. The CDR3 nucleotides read TGTGCCAGCAGCCTGCCCACAGCGGGGGGGCTAGAGACCCAGTACTTC. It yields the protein CASSLPTAGGLETQYF.

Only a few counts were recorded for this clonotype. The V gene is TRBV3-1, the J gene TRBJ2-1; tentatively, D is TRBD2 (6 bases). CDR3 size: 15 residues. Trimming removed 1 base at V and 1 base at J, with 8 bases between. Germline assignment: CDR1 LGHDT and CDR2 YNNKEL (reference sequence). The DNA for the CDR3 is TGTGCCAGCAGCCAAGGGGGGGAATCCTACAATGAGCAGTTCTTC. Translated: CASSQGGESYNEQFF.

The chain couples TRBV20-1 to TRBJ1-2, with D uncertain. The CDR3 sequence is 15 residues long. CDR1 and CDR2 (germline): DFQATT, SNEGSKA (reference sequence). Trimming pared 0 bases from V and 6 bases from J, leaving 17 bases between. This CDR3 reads CSARDLLRVMDGYTF. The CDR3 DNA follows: TGCAGTGCTAGAGATCTTCTACGGGTAATGGATGGCTACACCTTC.

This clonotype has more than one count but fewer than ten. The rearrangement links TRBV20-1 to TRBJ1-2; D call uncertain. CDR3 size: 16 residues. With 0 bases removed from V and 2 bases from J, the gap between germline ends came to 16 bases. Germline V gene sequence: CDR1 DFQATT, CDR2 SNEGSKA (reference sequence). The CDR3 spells CSARDARHGENYGYTF. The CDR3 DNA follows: TGCAGTGCTAGAGATGCACGCCATGGGGAGAACTATGGCTACACCTTC.

CDR3 in DNA: TGTGCCAGCCGTTGGGACAGGGGTAACGAGCAGTACTTC. Protein: CASRWDRGNEQYF. This rearrangement joins TRBV6-2 or TRBV6-3 to TRBJ2-7; 10 bases map to TRBD1. Germline V lookup: CDR1 MNHEY, CDR2 SVGEGT. V was clipped by 8 bases and J by 5 bases; unmatched bases: 6. The CDR3 is 13 residues long.

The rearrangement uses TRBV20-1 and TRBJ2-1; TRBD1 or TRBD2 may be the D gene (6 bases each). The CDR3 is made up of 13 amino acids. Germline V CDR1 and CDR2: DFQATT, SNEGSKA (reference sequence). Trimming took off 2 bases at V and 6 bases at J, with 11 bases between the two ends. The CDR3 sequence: CSARTEGGNEQFF. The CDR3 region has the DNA TGCAGTGCTAGAACGGAGGGGGGCAATGAGCAGTTCTTC.

The CDR3 nucleotides read TGTGCCAGCAGCGAGAACCCCGGGACAGGGAACCACGAGCAGTACTTC. Protein: CASSENPGTGNHEQYF. The V gene is TRBV9, the J gene TRBJ2-7; 9 positions match TRBD1. CDR1 is SGDLS and CDR2 is YYNGEE in the germline V gene. This CDR3 has 16 amino acids. The junction had 12 bases not matched to a gene; V was cut back by 3 bases and J by 5 bases.